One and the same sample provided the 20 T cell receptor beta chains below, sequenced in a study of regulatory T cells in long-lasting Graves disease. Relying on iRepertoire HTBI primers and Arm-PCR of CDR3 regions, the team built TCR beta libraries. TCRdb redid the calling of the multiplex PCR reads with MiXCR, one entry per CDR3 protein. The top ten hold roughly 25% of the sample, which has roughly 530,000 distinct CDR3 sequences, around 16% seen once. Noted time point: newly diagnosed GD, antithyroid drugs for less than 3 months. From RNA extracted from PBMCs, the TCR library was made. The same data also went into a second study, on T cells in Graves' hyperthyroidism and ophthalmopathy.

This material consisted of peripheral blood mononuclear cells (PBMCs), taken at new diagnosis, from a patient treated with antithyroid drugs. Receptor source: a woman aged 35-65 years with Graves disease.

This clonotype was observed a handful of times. CDR3 protein: CAIAGLAGGPGFNEQFF. The DNA of the CDR3 is TGTGCCATCGCGGGACTAGCGGGGGGGCCGGGGTTTAATGAGCAGTTCTTC. The chain has TRBV10-3 and TRBJ2-1, with 16 bases lining up with TRBD2. Per the germline V gene, CDR1 is ENHRY and CDR2 is SYGVKD. V lost 8 bases to trimming and J lost 7 bases; unmatched junction nucleotides: 11. The CDR3 is 17 residues long.

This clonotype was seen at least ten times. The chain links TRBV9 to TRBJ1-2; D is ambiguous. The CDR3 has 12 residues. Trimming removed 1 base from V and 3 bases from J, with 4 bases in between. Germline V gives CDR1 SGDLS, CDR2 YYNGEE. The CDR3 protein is CASSVSDYGYTF. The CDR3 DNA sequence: TGTGCCAGCAGCGTAAGTGACTATGGCTACACCTTC.

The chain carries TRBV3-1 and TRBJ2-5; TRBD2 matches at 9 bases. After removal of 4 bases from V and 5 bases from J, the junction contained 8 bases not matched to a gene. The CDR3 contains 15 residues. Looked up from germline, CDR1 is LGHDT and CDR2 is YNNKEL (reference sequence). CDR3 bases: TGTGCCAGCAGCCCCAGCGGGGGGCCCCGGGAGACCCAGTACTTC. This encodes CASSPSGGPRETQYF.

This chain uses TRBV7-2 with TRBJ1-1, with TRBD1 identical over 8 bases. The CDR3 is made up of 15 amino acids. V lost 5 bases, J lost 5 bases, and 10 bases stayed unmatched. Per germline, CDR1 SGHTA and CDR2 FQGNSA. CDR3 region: CASSLTTGVGTEAFF. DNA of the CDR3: TGTGCCAGCAGCCTCACGACAGGGGTCGGGACTGAAGCTTTCTTT.

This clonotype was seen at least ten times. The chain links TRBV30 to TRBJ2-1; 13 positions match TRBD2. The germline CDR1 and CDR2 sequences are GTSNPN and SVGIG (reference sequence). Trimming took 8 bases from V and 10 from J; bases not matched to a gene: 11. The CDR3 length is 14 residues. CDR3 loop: CATPRTSGGGEQFF. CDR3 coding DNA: TGTGCCACCCCCCGGACTAGCGGGGGAGGCGAGCAGTTCTTC.

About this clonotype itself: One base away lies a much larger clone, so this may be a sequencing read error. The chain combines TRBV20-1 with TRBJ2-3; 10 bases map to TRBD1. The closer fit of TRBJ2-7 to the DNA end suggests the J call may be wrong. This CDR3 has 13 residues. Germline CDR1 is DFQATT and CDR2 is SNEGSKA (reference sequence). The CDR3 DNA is TGCAGTGCTGCCGGGACAGGGGAGGACGAGCAGTACTTC. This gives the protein CSAAGTGEDEQYF.

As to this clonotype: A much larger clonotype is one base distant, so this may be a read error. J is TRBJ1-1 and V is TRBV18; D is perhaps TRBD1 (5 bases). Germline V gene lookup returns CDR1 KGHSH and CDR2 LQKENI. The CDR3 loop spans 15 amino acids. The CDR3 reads CASSPKAGGHTEAFF. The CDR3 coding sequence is TGTGCCAGCTCACCTAAAGCGGGAGGACACACTGAAGCGTTCTTT.

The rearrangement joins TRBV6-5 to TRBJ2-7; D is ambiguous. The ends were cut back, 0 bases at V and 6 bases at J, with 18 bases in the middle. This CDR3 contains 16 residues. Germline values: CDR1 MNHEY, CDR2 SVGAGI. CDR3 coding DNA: TGTGCCAGCAGTTACTCCAGAGGTTCTGGACCCGGCGAGCAGTACTTC. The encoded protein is CASSYSRGSGPGEQYF.

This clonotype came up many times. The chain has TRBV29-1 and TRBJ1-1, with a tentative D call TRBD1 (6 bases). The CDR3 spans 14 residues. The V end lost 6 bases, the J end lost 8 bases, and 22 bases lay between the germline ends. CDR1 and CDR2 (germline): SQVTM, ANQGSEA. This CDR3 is CSVLILQGQGEAFF. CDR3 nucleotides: TGCAGCGTACTGATACTACAGGGCCAAGGAGAAGCTTTCTTT.

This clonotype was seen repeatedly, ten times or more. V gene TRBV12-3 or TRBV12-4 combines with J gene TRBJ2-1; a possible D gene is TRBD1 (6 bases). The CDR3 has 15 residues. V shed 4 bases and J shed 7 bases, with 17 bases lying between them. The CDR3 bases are TGTGCCAGCAGTTCTGGACAGCGTCCGCGGAATGAGCAGTTCTTC. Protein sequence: CASSSGQRPRNEQFF.

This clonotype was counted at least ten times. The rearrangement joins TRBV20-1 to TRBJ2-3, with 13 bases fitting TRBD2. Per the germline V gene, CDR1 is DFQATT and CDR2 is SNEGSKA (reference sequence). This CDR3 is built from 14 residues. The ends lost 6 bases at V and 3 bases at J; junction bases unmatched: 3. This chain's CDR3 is CSARTSGGTDTQYF. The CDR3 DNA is TGCAGTGCCAGGACTAGCGGGGGAACAGATACGCAGTATTTT.

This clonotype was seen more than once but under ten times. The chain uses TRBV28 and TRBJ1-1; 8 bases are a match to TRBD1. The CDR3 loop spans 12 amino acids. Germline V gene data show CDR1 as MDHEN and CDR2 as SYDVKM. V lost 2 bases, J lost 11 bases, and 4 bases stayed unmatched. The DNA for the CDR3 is TGTGCCAGCAGTTTACCCACAGGGGGGGCTTTCTTT. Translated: CASSLPTGGAFF.

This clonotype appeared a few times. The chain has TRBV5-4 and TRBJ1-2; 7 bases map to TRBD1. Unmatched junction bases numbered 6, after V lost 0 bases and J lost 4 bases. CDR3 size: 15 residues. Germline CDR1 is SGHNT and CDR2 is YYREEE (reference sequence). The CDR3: CASSLGEGAFYGYTF. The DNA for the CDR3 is TGTGCCAGCAGCTTGGGAGAGGGGGCATTCTATGGCTACACCTTC.

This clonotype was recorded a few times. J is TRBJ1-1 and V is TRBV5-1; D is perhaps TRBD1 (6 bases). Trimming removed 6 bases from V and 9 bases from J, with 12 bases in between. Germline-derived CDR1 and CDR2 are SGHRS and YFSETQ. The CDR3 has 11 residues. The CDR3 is CASKWGGQAFF. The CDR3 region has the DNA TGCGCCAGCAAGTGGGGGGGGCAAGCTTTCTTT.

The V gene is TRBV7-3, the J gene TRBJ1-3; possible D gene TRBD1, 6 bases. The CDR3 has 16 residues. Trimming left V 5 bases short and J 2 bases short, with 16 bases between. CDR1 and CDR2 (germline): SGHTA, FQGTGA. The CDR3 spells CASSPGGTLTGNTIYF. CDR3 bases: TGTGCCAGCAGCCCTGGGGGGACACTCACTGGAAACACCATATATTTT.

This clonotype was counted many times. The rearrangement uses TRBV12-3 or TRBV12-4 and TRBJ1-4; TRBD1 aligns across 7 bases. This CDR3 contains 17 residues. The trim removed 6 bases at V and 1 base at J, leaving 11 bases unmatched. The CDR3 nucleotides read TGTGCCAGCAGCCAGGGGGTTTTGAGAGGAACTAATGAAAAACTGTTTTTT. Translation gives CASSQGVLRGTNEKLFF.

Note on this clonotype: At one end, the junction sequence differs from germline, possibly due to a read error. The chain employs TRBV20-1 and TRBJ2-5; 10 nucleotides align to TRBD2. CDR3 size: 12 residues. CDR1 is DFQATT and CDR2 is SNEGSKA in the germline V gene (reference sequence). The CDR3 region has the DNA TGCAGTGCTAGTGATCCTAGCGGGGGCTCTCCCTTC. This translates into CSASDPSGGSPF.

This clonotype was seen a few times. The CDR3 DNA reads TGTGCCATCAGTGAGTCTGGTTCGGAGACCCAGTACTTC. This translates into CAISESGSETQYF. The chain joins TRBV10-3 to TRBJ2-5, with D hard to call. The CDR3 consists of 13 residues. The germline V gene encodes CDR1 ENHRY and CDR2 SYGVKD. V was clipped by 0 bases and J by 5 bases, with 7 bases between them.

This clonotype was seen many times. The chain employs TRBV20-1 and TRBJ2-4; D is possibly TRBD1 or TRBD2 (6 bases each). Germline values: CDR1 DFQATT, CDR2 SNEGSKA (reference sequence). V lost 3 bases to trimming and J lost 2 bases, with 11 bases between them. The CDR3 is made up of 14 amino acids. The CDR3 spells CSAREGGPKNIQYF. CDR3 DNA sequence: TGCAGTGCTAGGGAGGGGGGTCCCAAAAACATTCAGTACTTC.

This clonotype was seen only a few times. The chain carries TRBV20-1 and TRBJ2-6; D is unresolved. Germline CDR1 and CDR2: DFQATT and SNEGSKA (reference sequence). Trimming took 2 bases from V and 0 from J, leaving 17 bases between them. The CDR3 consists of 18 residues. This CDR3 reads CSARRQPPLSSGANVLTF. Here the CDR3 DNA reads TGCAGTGCTAGACGGCAGCCGCCACTCTCCTCTGGGGCCAACGTCCTGACTTTC.